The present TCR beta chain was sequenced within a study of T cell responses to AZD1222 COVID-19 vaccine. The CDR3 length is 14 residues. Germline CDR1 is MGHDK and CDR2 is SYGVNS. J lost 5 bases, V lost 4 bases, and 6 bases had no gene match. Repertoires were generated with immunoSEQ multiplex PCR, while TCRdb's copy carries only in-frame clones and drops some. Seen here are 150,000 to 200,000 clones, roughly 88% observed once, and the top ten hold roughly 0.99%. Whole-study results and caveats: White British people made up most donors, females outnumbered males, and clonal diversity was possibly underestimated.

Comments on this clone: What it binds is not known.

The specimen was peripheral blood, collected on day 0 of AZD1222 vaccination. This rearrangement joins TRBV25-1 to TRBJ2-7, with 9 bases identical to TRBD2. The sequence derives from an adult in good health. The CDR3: CASSGVAGDHEQYF. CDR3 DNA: TGTGCCAGCAGTGGGGTAGCGGGAGACCACGAGCAGTACTTC.